Below are 18 T cell receptor beta chains sequenced from a single sample in a study of regulatory T cells in long-lasting Graves disease (dated by TCRdb to 2020 to 2022). This sample's time point label indicates: newly diagnosed GD, antithyroid drugs for less than 3 months. RNA was extracted from PBMCs in TRIzol for both TCR sequencing and RNA sequencing. Library preparation used multiplex PCR. Instrument on record: Illumina HiSeq 4000. iRepertoire HTBI primers and Arm-PCR amplification of CDR3 regions were used to construct TCR beta libraries. In-frame beta chains were kept once TCRdb had trimmed the public reads at Q25 with fastp and called clones with MiXCR. Here each entry gathers all rows of one CDR3 protein and keeps the most common genes and DNA. Within this sample are a few hundred thousand distinct CDR3 sequences, with roughly a fifth of them counted one time only. The leading ten clones occupy approximately 15% of the sample.

Sequenced here: peripheral blood mononuclear cells (PBMCs), sampled at new diagnosis, from a patient treated with antithyroid drugs. These receptors were collected from a female donor with Graves disease.

This clonotype was counted ten times or more. The chain employs TRBV24-1 and TRBJ2-3; D is uncertain. The V end lost 4 bases, the J end lost 2 bases, and 12 bases lay between the germline ends. The CDR3 covers 15 residues. CDR1 and CDR2 from the germline V gene are KGHDR and SFDVKD. As DNA, the CDR3 is TGTGCCACCAGTGACTTGATAGGCTACACAGATACGCAGTATTTT. Amino acid sequence: CATSDLIGYTDTQYF.

This clonotype was recorded many times. The rearrangement uses TRBV6-2 or TRBV6-3 and TRBJ2-6; D remains unclear. Germline V gene sequence: CDR1 MNHEY, CDR2 SVGEGT. This CDR3 region has 14 residues. The ends were cut back, 4 bases at V and 2 bases at J, with 6 bases in the middle. The CDR3 DNA is TGTGCCAGCAGTTGGACCCCTGGGGCCAACGTCCTGACTTTC. This sequence encodes CASSWTPGANVLTF.

This clonotype was counted many times. The rearrangement uses TRBV20-1 and TRBJ2-2; the D is unclear. The germline V gene encodes CDR1 DFQATT and CDR2 SNEGSKA (reference sequence). Trimming took 0 bases from V and 7 from J, leaving 15 bases between them. The CDR3 has 15 residues. In DNA form, the CDR3 reads TGCAGTGCTAGAGATACAAGGGTCCCCGACGGGGAGCTGTTTTTT. It translates to CSARDTRVPDGELFF.

This clonotype has ten or more counts. The chain has TRBV12-3 or TRBV12-4 and TRBJ1-4, with D unclear. V lost 2 bases and J 8 bases, leaving 6 bases between the germline ends. This CDR3 has 12 residues. The DNA for the CDR3 is TGTGCCAGCAGTTTAAAGCGCGAAAAACTGTTTTTT. It is translated as CASSLKREKLFF.

The chain joins TRBV7-2 to TRBJ2-3; weak D call: TRBD2 (6 bases). The germline gives CDR1 SGHTA, CDR2 FQGNSA. The CDR3 runs to 15 residues. Trimming removed 5 bases at V and 1 base at J, with 13 bases between. In DNA, the CDR3 is TGTGCCAGCAGCGGGGACGGGGGAGGCACAGATACGCAGTATTTT. Its translation is CASSGDGGGTDTQYF.

This clonotype was recorded many times. The rearrangement uses TRBV20-1 and TRBJ1-1, with a weak D call TRBD1 (5 bases). The CDR3 runs to 14 residues. Germline CDR1 is DFQATT and CDR2 is SNEGSKA (reference sequence). V shed 6 bases and J shed 1 base, with 15 bases lying between them. CDR3 sequence: CSAPGRGGNTEAFF. In DNA, the CDR3 is TGCAGTGCCCCCGGGAGGGGAGGGAACACTGAAGCTTTCTTT.

About this clonotype: With a far larger clone one base away, a read error is the likely cause. The genes are TRBV7-9 and TRBJ2-5; D may match TRBD1 or TRBD2 (5 bases each). CDR1 is SEHNR, CDR2 FQNEAQ, per germline (reference sequence). V dropped 1 base and J dropped 10 bases, with 13 bases sitting between them. CDR3 length: 13 residues. Here the CDR3 DNA reads TGTGCCAGCAGCTTAGTTCGATCGGGGCGCCAGTACTTC. Protein product: CASSLVRSGRQYF.

This clonotype was detected ten times or more. The CDR3 DNA is TGCGCCAGCAGCCGATTCCGAGACGGTGCCACCGAGCAGTACTTC. As protein: CASSRFRDGATEQYF. V is TRBV5-1 and J is TRBJ2-7; D remains ambiguous. This CDR3 comprises 15 residues. Trimming cost V 4 bases and J 6 bases, with 20 bases left between them. The germline CDR1 and CDR2 sequences are SGHRS and YFSETQ.

The sample holds many counts of this clonotype. This rearrangement joins TRBV18 to TRBJ2-5, with TRBD2 matching 10 bases. Germline CDR1 KGHSH, CDR2 LQKENI. V was pared by 3 bases and J by 5 bases, with 6 bases of the junction left unmatched. This CDR3 is built from 15 residues. The CDR3, as DNA: TGTGCCAGCTCACCCGGACTAGCGGTTGTCGAGACCCAGTACTTC. This translates into CASSPGLAVVETQYF.

This clonotype was counted between two and nine times. A much larger clone lies a single base off, so this may be a read error. The chain has TRBV5-1 and TRBJ2-5; D uncertain. Germline values: CDR1 SGHRS, CDR2 YFSETQ. This CDR3 is built from 14 residues. V was clipped by 0 bases and J by 0 bases, with 6 bases between them. The chain's CDR3 is CASSLGTDQETQYF. The DNA of the CDR3 is TGCGCCAGCAGCTTGGGAACAGACCAAGAGACCCAGTACTTC. The whole variable domain, filled in from reference TRBV5-1 and TRBJ2-5, reads KAGVTQTPRYLIKTRGQQVTLSCSPISGHRSVSWYQQTPGQGLQFLFEYFSETQRNKGNFPGRFSGRQFSNSRSEMNVSTLELGDSALYLCASSLGTDQETQYFGPGTRLLVL.

About this clonotype: A clone one base away is much larger, so this may be a read error. In DNA form, the CDR3 reads TGTGCCAGCAGTTGGGACTCCTCCTACTACGAGCAGTACTTC. Its translation is CASSWDSSYYEQYF. This chain joins TRBV6-5 and TRBJ2-7; D may be TRBD2 (6 bases). The CDR3 spans 14 residues. V lost 4 bases and J lost 3, with 13 bases in between. Germline V CDR1 and CDR2: MNHEY, SVGAGI.

This clonotype was seen many times. V gene TRBV12-3 or TRBV12-4 combines with J gene TRBJ1-5, with D maybe TRBD1 (6 bases). The CDR3 extends over 15 amino acids. Trimming cost V 6 bases and J 0 bases, with 12 bases left between them. This CDR3 reads CASRPGGHSNQPQHF. CDR3 DNA sequence: TGTGCCAGCAGACCGGGGGGCCATAGCAATCAGCCCCAGCATTTT.

This clonotype was counted between two and nine times. The chain carries TRBV5-1 and TRBJ1-6; D unclear. The CDR3 runs to 15 residues. CDR1 and CDR2 (germline): SGHRS, YFSETQ. V lost 4 bases to trimming and J lost 9 bases, with 17 bases between them. In DNA form, the CDR3 reads TGCGCCAGCAGCCCAGGACGGGCTACGGGTTCACCCCTCCACTTT. Translated, it gives CASSPGRATGSPLHF.

This chain uses TRBV6-2 or TRBV6-3 with TRBJ2-7; maybe TRBD2 (6 bases). The V gene's germline CDR1 is MNHEY and CDR2 SVGEGT. The CDR3 is 13 amino acids. With 6 bases removed from V and 6 bases from J, the gap between germline ends came to 15 bases. The CDR3 nucleotides are TGTGCCAGCAGCCCGGGACTGGGTGGCGAGCAGTACTTC. It yields the protein CASSPGLGGEQYF.

As to this clonotype: A much larger clonotype is one base distant, so this may be a read error. CDR3: CASSSGSTGGETFF. The CDR3, as DNA: TGTGCCAGCAGCTCAGGTTCGACCGGGGGTGAAACTTTCTTT. J is TRBJ1-1 and V is TRBV7-3; the D gene is possibly TRBD1 (5 bases). Per the germline V gene, CDR1 is SGHTA and CDR2 is FQGTGA. This CDR3 contains 14 residues. Looking up the rest from reference TRBV7-3 and TRBJ1-1 gives the full variable domain: GAGVSQTPSNKVTEKGKYVELRCDPISGHTALYWYRQSLGQGPEFLIYFQGTGAADDSGLPNDRFFAVRPEGSVSTLKIQRTERGDSAVYLCASSSGSTGGETFFGQGTRLTVV.

This clonotype was recorded many times. The rearrangement joins TRBV2 to TRBJ2-1; 13 positions agree with TRBD2. CDR3 length: 15 amino acids. CDR1 and CDR2 (germline): SNHLY, FYNNEI. V lost 6 bases and J lost 5; bases outside the gene matches: 4. The CDR3 spells CASRRLAGGDNEQFF. CDR3 nucleotides: TGTGCCAGCAGAAGACTAGCGGGAGGTGACAATGAGCAGTTCTTC. Combining the CDR3 with reference TRBV2 and TRBJ2-1 gives the whole variable domain EPEVTQTPSHQVTQMGQEVILRCVPISNHLYFYWYRQILGQKVEFLVSFYNNEISEKSEIFDDQFSVERPDGSNFTLKIRSTKLEDSAMYFCASRRLAGGDNEQFFGPGTRLTVL.

At least ten counts were recorded for this clonotype. The genes are TRBV20-1 and TRBJ2-7; D is possibly TRBD1 (5 bases). With 5 bases removed from V and 1 base from J, the gap between germline ends came to 15 bases. The CDR3 loop spans 14 amino acids. Germline loops: CDR1 DFQATT, CDR2 SNEGSKA (reference sequence). The CDR3 loop reads CSADARVSSYEQYF. Written as DNA, the CDR3 is TGCAGTGCTGACGCCAGGGTATCTTCCTACGAGCAGTACTTC.

This clonotype was observed at least ten times. V gene TRBV6-2 or TRBV6-3 combines with J gene TRBJ2-1; 9 bases line up with TRBD2. Per germline, CDR1 MNHEY and CDR2 SVGEGT. J was trimmed by 3 bases and V by 6 bases; bases with no gene match: 6. The CDR3 runs to 15 residues. CDR3 in DNA: TGTGCCAGCAGCGCAGCGGGAGGCCTCTACAATGAGCAGTTCTTC. Protein product: CASSAAGGLYNEQFF.